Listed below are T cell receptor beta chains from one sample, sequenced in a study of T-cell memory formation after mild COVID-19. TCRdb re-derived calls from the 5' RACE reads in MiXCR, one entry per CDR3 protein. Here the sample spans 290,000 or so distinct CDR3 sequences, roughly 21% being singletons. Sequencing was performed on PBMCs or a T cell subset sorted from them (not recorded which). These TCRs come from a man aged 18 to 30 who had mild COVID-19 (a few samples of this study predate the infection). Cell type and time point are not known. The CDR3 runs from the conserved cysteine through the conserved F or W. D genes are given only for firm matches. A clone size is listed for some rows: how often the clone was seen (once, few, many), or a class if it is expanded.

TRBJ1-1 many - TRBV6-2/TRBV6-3 CASSYPNTEAFF TGTGCCAGCAGTTACCCGAACACTGAAGCTTTCTTT
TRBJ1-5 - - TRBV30 CAWSDYSNQPQHF TGTGCCTGGAGTGACTATAGCAATCAGCCCCAGCATTTT
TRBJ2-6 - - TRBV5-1 CASSPPGSGANVLTF TGCGCCAGCAGCCCGCCGGGGTCTGGGGCCAACGTCCTGACTTTC
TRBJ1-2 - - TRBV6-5 CASSYFVESLPYGYTF TGTGCCAGCAGTTACTTCGTGGAGTCCCTACCCTATGGCTACACCTTC
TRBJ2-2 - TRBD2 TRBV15 CATSPRTSGGFGELFF TGTGCCACCAGCCCACGGACTAGCGGGGGTTTCGGGGAGCTGTTTTTT
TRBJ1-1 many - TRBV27 CASSLGREAFF TGTGCCAGCAGTCTGGGTAGGGAAGCTTTCTTT
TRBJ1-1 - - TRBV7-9 CASRGADLNTEAFF TGTGCCAGCAGAGGGGCAGACTTAAACACTGAAGCTTTCTTT
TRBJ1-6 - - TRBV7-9 CASSLGQPGNSPLHF TGTGCCAGCAGCTTAGGCCAGCCAGGGAATTCACCCCTCCACTTT
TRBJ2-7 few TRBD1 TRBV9 CASSRQTGGSEQYF TGTGCCAGCAGCCGTCAGACAGGGGGCTCCGAGCAGTACTTC
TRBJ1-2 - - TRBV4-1 CASSRPTNYGYTF TGCGCCAGCAGCCGACCAACAAACTATGGCTACACCTTC
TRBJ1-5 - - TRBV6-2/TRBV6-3 CASSYGETPDGMKHSNQPQHF TGTGCCAGCAGTTACGGAGAGACGCCTGATGGGATGAAGCATAGCAATCAGCCCCAGCATTTT
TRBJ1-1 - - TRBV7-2 CASKRTPNTEAFF TGTGCCAGTAAACGAACACCGAACACTGAAGCTTTCTTT
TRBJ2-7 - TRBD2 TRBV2 CASSSGLAGGSYEQYF TGTGCCAGCAGTTCTGGACTAGCGGGGGGGAGTTACGAGCAGTACTTC
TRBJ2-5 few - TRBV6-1 CASSVRGVETQYF TGTGCCAGCAGTGTCCGGGGAGTAGAGACCCAGTACTTC
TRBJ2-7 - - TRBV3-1 CASSQVGRDHEQYF TGTGCCAGCAGCCAAGTCGGCAGGGACCACGAGCAGTACTTC
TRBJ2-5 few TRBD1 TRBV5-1 CASSLQSGQTETQYF TGCGCCAGCAGCCTACAATCGGGACAGACAGAGACCCAGTACTTC
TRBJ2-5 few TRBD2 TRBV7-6 CASSRRLAGEETQYF TGTGCCAGCAGCCGTAGACTAGCGGGGGAAGAGACCCAGTACTTC
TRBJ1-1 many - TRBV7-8 CASSLVPGLILTEAFF TGTGCCAGCAGCTTAGTTCCAGGGCTTATCCTCACTGAAGCTTTCTTT
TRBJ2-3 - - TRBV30 CAWSLGGTDTQYF TGTGCCTGGAGCTTGGGGGGCACAGATACGCAGTATTTT
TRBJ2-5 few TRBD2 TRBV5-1 CASSLGLLAGEYQETQYF TGCGCCAGCAGCTTGGGCCTACTGGCGGGGGAGTACCAAGAGACCCAGTACTTC
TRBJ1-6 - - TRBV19 CASSISQATSPLHF TGTGCCAGTAGTATAAGCCAGGCGACTTCACCCCTCCACTTT
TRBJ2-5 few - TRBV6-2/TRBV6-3 CASSYDLLETQYF TGTGCCAGCAGTTACGACCTCTTAGAGACCCAGTACTTC
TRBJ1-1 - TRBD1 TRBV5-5 CASSPSQGRYMNTEAFF TGTGCCAGCAGTCCCTCACAGGGGCGATACATGAACACTGAAGCTTTCTTT
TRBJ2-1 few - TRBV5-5 CASSPPPGAPYNEQFF TGTGCCAGCAGCCCACCGCCGGGGGCCCCTTACAATGAGCAGTTCTTC
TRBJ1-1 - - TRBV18 CASSPPGSLMNTEAFF TGTGCCAGCTCACCTCCAGGTTCACTCATGAACACTGAAGCTTTCTTT
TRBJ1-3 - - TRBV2 CASSVQGSGNTIYF TGTGCCAGCAGTGTACAGGGATCTGGAAACACCATATATTTT
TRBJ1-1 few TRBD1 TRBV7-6 CASSLGQGKLAEAFF TGTGCCAGCAGCTTAGGACAGGGGAAACTCGCTGAAGCTTTCTTT
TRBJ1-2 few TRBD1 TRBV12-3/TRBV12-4 CASSTPGTGGAYGYTF TGTGCCAGCAGCACTCCCGGGACAGGGGGCGCCTATGGCTACACCTTC
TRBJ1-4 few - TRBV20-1 CSASSGPINEKGFF TGCAGTGCTAGCTCGGGACCCATCAATGAAAAGGGGTTTTTT
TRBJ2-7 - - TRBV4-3 CASSQDLRFYEQYF TGCGCCAGCAGCCAAGATCTCAGGTTCTACGAGCAGTACTTC
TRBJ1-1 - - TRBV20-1 CSARNGMNTEAFF TGCAGTGCTAGGAACGGTATGAACACTGAAGCTTTCTTT
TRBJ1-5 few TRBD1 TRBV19 CAVWDRGPRPQHF TGTGCCGTGTGGGACAGGGGGCCTCGGCCCCAGCATTTT
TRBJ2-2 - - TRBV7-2 CASTPTGTNTGELFF TGTGCCAGCACCCCAACCGGGACTAACACCGGGGAGCTGTTTTTT
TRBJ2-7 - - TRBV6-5 CASSYLQAAYEQYF TGTGCCAGCAGTTACCTCCAGGCCGCCTACGAGCAGTACTTC
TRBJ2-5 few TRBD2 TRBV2 CANPGREDQETQYF TGTGCCAATCCGGGGAGGGAAGACCAAGAGACCCAGTACTTC
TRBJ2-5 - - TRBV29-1 CSVGYRETQYF TGCAGCGTTGGTTATCGGGAGACCCAGTACTTC
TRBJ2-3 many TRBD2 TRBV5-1 CASSPGGGSDTQYF TGCGCCAGCAGCCCCGGGGGGGGTTCAGATACGCAGTATTTT
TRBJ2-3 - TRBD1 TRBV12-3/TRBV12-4 CASSRDRADTQYF TGTGCCAGCAGCCGCGACAGGGCAGATACGCAGTATTTT
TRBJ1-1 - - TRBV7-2 CASSPSGFGTEAFF TGTGCCAGCAGCCCCTCAGGGTTTGGCACTGAAGCTTTCTTT
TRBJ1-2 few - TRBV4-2 CASSQGVREDGYTF TGTGCCAGCAGCCAAGGCGTGAGAGAGGATGGCTACACCTTC
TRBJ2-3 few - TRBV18 CASSPQATDTQYF TGTGCCAGCTCACCCCAGGCCACAGATACGCAGTATTTT
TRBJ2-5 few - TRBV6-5 CASSVSGRAQYF TGTGCCAGCAGTGTATCAGGCCGGGCCCAGTACTTC
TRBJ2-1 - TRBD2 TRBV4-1 CASSHSSGVSSYNEQFF TGCGCCAGCAGCCATTCTAGCGGGGTGAGCTCCTACAATGAGCAGTTCTTC
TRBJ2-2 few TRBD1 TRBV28 CASSPPNQGAGELFF TGTGCCAGCAGTCCTCCAAACCAGGGGGCCGGGGAGCTGTTTTTT
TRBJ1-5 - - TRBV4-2 CASSREGGEDNQPQHF TGTGCCAGCAGCCGCGAAGGGGGAGAAGACAATCAGCCCCAGCATTTT
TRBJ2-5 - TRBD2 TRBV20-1 CSARPGTSGGATETQYF TGCAGTGCTAGGCCCGGGACTAGCGGGGGGGCCACAGAGACCCAGTACTTC
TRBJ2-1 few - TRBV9 CASSVDGRGPFGSYNEQFF TGTGCCAGCAGCGTAGACGGGCGCGGGCCCTTCGGCTCCTACAATGAGCAGTTCTTC
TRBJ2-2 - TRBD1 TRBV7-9 CASSTTGTGAGELFF TGTGCCAGCAGCACAACCGGGACAGGCGCCGGGGAGCTGTTTTTT
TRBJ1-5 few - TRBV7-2 CASSFTGTPGQPQHF TGTGCCAGCAGCTTCACAGGGACTCCGGGTCAGCCCCAGCATTTT
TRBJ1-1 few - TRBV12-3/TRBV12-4 CASSWGGQLNTEAFF TGTGCCAGCAGTTGGGGGGGGCAGCTGAACACTGAAGCTTTCTTT
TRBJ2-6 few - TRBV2 CASSEGYGANVLTF TGTGCCAGCAGTGAAGGATACGGGGCCAACGTCCTGACTTTC
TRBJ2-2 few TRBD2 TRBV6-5 CASSYGSGGGAGELFF TGTGCCAGCAGTTACGGAAGCGGGGGTGGAGCCGGGGAGCTGTTTTTT
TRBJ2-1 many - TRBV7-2 CASSPGRSSYNEQFF TGTGCCAGCAGCCCTGGGCGTAGCTCCTACAATGAGCAGTTCTTC
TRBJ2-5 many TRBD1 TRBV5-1 CASSQQGARETQYF TGCGCCAGCAGCCAACAGGGGGCTAGGGAGACCCAGTACTTC
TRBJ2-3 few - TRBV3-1 CASSHLATDTQYF TGTGCCAGCAGCCACCTGGCTACAGATACGCAGTATTTT
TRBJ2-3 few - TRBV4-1 CASSHAQGLNTDTQYF TGCGCCAGCAGCCATGCACAGGGACTTAACACAGATACGCAGTATTTT
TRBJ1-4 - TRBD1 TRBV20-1 CSASDRVEKLFF TGCAGTGCATCGGACAGGGTTGAAAAACTGTTTTTT
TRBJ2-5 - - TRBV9 CASSVGGLQETQYF TGTGCCAGCAGCGTAGGCGGGCTCCAAGAGACCCAGTACTTC